The clone carrying this T cell receptor beta chain was counted only a few times. Its antigen is not known. This entry is derived from a study of T cells after yellow fever vaccination. Study in general: When fractions had low cell numbers, they were prepared with SMART-Seq v4 Ultra Low Input. Overall study findings and caveats: Few clonotypes appeared in both CD4 and CD8 compartments.

Germline V gene lookup returns CDR1 KGHSH and CDR2 LQKENI. The CDR3 totals 16 residues. V lost 6 bases, J lost 0 bases, and 15 bases lay in between. TCRdb called the 5' RACE reads again in MiXCR, with one record for every CDR3 protein. The sample carries around 590,000 distinct CDR3 sequences, about 12% recorded once. The chain has TRBV18 and TRBJ2-1; D possibly corresponds to TRBD2 (6 bases). The origin of this receptor is a man aged 30 to 45 who received the YFV17D yellow fever vaccine. The sequenced sample was PBMCs, obtained on the day of the yellow fever booster vaccination. CDR3 bases: TGTGCCAGCTCTCGCGCTAGCGCCAGCTCCTACAATGAGCAGTTCTTC. It is translated as CASSRASASSYNEQFF.